The 12 T cell receptor beta chains listed next were all sequenced from one sample in a study of T cells in Graves' hyperthyroidism and ophthalmopathy. Amplification of TCR beta CDR3 regions used RNA as the template. RT-PCR in the first round (using the HTBI primer set) targeted the TCR CDR3. TCRdb fed the multiplex PCR reads into MiXCR, producing one record per CDR3 protein. The sample holds approximately 100,000 distinct CDR3 sequences; 47% are singletons and the top ten take about 26%. The sample was blood. The receptors come from a man aged 35 to 55 with Graves' hyperthyroidism.

This clonotype was detected ten times or more. The chain joins TRBV12-3 or TRBV12-4 to TRBJ1-4; the match to TRBD1 covers 7 bases. V gave up 6 bases and J gave up 10 bases; unmatched junction bases: 11. The CDR3 contains 14 residues. The CDR3 loop is CASSLGRGKGKLFF. CDR3 nucleotides: TGTGCCAGCAGCCTGGGCAGGGGGAAGGGAAAACTGTTTTTT.

This clonotype showed up many times. The V call is TRBV7-9, the J call TRBJ2-5, with 7 bases that match TRBD2. Germline V gene lookup returns CDR1 SEHNR and CDR2 FQNEAQ (reference sequence). V lost 5 bases to trimming and J lost 5 bases; unmatched junction nucleotides: 11. CDR3 length equals 15 residues. The CDR3 DNA reads as TGTGCCAGCAGCGGAGGACTAGGAGAGGTTGAGACCCAGTACTTC. Its protein product is CASSGGLGEVETQYF. The entire variable domain, with the rest obtained from reference TRBV7-9 and TRBJ2-5, is as follows: DTGVSQNPRHKITKRGQNVTFRCDPISEHNRLYWYRQTLGQGPEFLTYFQNEAQLEKSRLLSDRFSAERPKGSFSTLEIQRTEQGDSAMYLCASSGGLGEVETQYFGPGTRLLVL.

The gene calls are TRBV12-5 and TRBJ2-2; D may correspond to TRBD1 or TRBD2 (5 bases each). Looked up from germline, CDR1 is LGHNT and CDR2 is FRNRAP. Trimming took 5 bases from V and 0 from J, leaving 10 bases between them. This CDR3 is built from 15 residues. CDR3 nucleotide sequence: TGTGCTAGTGGTGGGGACGTCGCGAACACCGGGGAGCTGTTTTTT. Residues: CASGGDVANTGELFF.

This clonotype has ten or more counts. This chain uses TRBV20-1 with TRBJ2-3; weak D call: TRBD2 (5 bases). CDR3 length: 14 amino acids. The germline V gene has CDR1 DFQATT and CDR2 SNEGSKA (reference sequence). V was clipped by 0 bases and J by 0 bases, with 7 bases between them. CDR3 in amino acids: CSARDSGSTDTQYF. The DNA for the CDR3 is TGCAGTGCTAGAGACAGCGGTAGCACAGATACGCAGTATTTT.

The chain joins TRBV29-1 to TRBJ2-7; the D gene is possibly TRBD1 (5 bases). Germline V gene data show CDR1 as SQVTM and CDR2 as ANQGSEA. The CDR3 is 12 amino acids. The V end was cut by 7 bases, the J end by 0 bases, with 10 bases between. In nucleotides, the CDR3 is TGCAGCGGCGAGACAGCCTCCTACGAGCAGTACTTC. Translation gives CSGETASYEQYF.

Many counts were recorded for this clonotype. The chain links TRBV2 to TRBJ2-2; D call uncertain. Per germline, CDR1 SNHLY and CDR2 FYNNEI. This CDR3 comprises 13 residues. Trimming pared 2 bases from V and 4 bases from J, leaving 5 bases between. This CDR3 reads CASSEIRTGELFF. CDR3 in DNA: TGTGCCAGCAGTGAAATCCGCACCGGGGAGCTGTTTTTT.

In this sample, this clonotype turned up many times. The chain uses TRBV18 and TRBJ2-5, with 7 bases identical to TRBD1. The germline V gene has CDR1 KGHSH and CDR2 LQKENI. The ends lost 8 bases at V and 1 base at J; junction bases unmatched: 7. This CDR3 has 14 amino acids. The CDR3 DNA reads as TGTGCCAGCAGCCCCCGGACAGGCCAAGAGACCCAGTACTTC. Protein product: CASSPRTGQETQYF.

CDR3 loop: CASIVESSPRDTSYEQYF. In DNA form, the CDR3 reads TGTGCCAGCATTGTCGAAAGCTCCCCCCGGGACACCTCCTACGAGCAGTACTTC. The chain carries TRBV2 and TRBJ2-7; a possible D gene is TRBD1 (6 bases). CDR1 is SNHLY, CDR2 FYNNEI, per germline. V lost 7 bases, J lost 0 bases, and 25 bases lay in between. The CDR3 has 18 amino acids.

The gene calls are TRBV2 and TRBJ2-2; D may be TRBD2 (5 bases). The V and J ends lost 9 bases and 6 bases respectively, with 5 bases between them. CDR3 size: 10 residues. CDR1 and CDR2 (germline): SNHLY, FYNNEI. For the CDR3, the DNA is TGTGCCAGGCGGGCCGGGGAGCTGTTTTTT. The encoded protein is CARRAGELFF.

The chain couples TRBV20-1 to TRBJ1-2; TRBD1 is a possible D gene (5 bases). The CDR3 totals 14 residues. Germline assignment: CDR1 DFQATT and CDR2 SNEGSKA (reference sequence). The CDR3, as DNA: TGCGGCGCTAGAGATCCTGCCGGGGCCTATGGCTACACCTTC. Its protein product is CGARDPAGAYGYTF.

In this sample, this clonotype turned up a few times. The chain uses TRBV29-1 and TRBJ1-2, with D possibly matching TRBD1 (5 bases). Germline lookup yields CDR1 SQVTM and CDR2 ANQGSEA. The V and J ends lost 3 bases and 6 bases respectively, with 8 bases between them. This CDR3 is 11 amino acids long. The CDR3 sequence: CSVEQGDGYTF. CDR3 sequence (DNA): TGCAGCGTTGAGCAGGGTGATGGCTACACCTTC. Full variable domain (remainder filled in from reference TRBV29-1 and TRBJ1-2): SAVISQKPSRDICQRGTSLTIQCQVDSQVTMMFWYRQQPGQSLTLIATANQGSEATYESGFVIDKFPISRPNLTFSTLTVSNMSPEDSSIYLCSVEQGDGYTFGSGTRLTVV.

This chain links TRBV20-1 with TRBJ2-3; 11 positions match TRBD2. The CDR3 sequence is 16 residues long. Germline V lookup: CDR1 DFQATT, CDR2 SNEGSKA (reference sequence). V dropped 3 bases and J dropped 4; count of bases not matched to a gene: 9. The DNA of the CDR3 is TGCAGTGCTAGTGGTTTGCGGACTAGCGGGTCAGATACGCAGTATTTT. Its protein is CSASGLRTSGSDTQYF.